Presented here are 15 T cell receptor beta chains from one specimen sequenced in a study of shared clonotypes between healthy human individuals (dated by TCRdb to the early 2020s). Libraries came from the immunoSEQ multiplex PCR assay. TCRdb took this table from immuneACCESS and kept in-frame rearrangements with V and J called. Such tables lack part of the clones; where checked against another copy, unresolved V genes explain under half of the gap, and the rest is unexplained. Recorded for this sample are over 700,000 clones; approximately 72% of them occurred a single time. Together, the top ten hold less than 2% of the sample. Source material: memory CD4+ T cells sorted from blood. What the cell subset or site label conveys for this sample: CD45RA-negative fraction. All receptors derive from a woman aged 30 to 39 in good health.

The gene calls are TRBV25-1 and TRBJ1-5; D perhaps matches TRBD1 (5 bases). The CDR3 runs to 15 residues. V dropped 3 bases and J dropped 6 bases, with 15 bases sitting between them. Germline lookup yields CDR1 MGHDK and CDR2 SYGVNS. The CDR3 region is CASSDQTGGTQPQHF. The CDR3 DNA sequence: TGTGCCAGCAGTGACCAGACGGGGGGGACTCAGCCCCAGCATTTT.

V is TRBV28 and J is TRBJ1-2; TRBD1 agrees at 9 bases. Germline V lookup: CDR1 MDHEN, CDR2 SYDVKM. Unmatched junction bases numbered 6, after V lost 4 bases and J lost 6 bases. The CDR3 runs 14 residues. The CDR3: CASSSGQGSNGYTF. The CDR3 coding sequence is TGTGCCAGCAGTTCCGGACAGGGGAGTAATGGCTACACCTTC.

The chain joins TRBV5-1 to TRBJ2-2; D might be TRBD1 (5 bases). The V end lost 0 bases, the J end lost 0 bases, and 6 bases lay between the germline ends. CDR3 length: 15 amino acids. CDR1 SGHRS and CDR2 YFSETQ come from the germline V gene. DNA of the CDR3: TGCGCCAGCAGCTTGGCGGACACGAACACCGGGGAGCTGTTTTTT. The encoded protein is CASSLADTNTGELFF.

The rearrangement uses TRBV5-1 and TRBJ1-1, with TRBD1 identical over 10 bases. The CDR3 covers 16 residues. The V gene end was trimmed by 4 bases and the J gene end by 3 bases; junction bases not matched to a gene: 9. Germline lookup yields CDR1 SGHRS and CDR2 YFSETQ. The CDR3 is CASSDGQGVLYTEAFF. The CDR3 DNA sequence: TGCGCCAGCAGCGACGGACAGGGGGTTTTGTACACTGAAGCTTTCTTT.

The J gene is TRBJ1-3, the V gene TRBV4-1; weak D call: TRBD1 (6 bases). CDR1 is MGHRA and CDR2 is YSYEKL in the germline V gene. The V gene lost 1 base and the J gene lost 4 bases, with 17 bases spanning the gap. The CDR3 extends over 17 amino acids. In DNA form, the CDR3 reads TGCGCCAGCAGCCAAGCGGGGGGCAGGGCTCGAGGAAACACCATATATTTT. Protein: CASSQAGGRARGNTIYF.

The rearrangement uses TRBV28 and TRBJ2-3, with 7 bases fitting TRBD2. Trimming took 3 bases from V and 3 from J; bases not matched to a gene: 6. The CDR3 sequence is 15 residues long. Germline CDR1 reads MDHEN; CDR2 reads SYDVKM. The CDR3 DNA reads TGTGCCAGCAGTTTGGCGGGAGTGGTTACAGATACGCAGTATTTT. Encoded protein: CASSLAGVVTDTQYF.

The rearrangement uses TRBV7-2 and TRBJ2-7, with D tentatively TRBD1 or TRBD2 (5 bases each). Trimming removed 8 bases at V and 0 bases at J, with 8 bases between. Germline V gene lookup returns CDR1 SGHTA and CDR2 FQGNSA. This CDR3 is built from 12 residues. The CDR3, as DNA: TGTGCCAGCTCCGGGACCTCCTACGAGCAGTACTTC. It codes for CASSGTSYEQYF.

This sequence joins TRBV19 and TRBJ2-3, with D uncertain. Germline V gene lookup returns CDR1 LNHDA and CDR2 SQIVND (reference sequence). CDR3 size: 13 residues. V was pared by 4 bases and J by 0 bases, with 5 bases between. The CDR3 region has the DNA TGTGCCAGTAGTACTCTCAGCACAGATACGCAGTATTTT. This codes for CASSTLSTDTQYF.

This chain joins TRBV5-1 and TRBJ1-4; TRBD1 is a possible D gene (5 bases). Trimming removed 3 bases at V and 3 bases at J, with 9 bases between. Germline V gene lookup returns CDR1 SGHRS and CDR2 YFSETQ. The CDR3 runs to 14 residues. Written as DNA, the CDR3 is TGCGCCAGCAGCTCCACGGGGCCTAATGAAAAACTGTTTTTT. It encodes CASSSTGPNEKLFF.

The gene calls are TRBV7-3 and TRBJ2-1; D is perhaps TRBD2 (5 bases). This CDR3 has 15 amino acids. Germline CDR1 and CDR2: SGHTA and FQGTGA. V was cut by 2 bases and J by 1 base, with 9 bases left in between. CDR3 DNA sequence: TGTGCCAGCAGCTTAGGCCGGGGTTCCTACAATGAGCAGTTCTTC. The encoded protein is CASSLGRGSYNEQFF.

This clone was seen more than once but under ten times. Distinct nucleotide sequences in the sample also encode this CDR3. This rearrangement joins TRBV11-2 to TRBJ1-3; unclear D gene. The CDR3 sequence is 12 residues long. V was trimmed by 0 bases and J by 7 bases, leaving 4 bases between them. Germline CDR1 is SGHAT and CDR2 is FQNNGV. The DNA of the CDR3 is TGTGCCAGCAGCTTAGAAGGCAACACCATATATTTT. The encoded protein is CASSLEGNTIYF.

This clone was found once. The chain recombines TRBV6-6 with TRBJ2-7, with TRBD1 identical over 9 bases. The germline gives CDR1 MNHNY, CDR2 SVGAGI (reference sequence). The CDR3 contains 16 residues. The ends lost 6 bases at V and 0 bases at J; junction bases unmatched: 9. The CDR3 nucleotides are TGTGCCAGCAGCTCATTCCGGGGACAGGGCTCCTACGAGCAGTACTTC. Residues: CASSSFRGQGSYEQYF.

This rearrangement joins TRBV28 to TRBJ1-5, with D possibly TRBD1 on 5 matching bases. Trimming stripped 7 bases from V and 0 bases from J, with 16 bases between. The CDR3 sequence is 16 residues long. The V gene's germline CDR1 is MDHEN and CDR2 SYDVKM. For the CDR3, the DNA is TGTGCCAGCACCGAAACAAGGGGAGATAGCAATCAGCCCCAGCATTTT. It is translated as CASTETRGDSNQPQHF.

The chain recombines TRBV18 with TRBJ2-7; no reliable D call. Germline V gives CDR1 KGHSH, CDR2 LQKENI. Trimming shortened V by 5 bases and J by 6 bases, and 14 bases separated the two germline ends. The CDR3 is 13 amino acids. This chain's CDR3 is CASSFLGGREQYF. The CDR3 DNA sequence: TGTGCCAGCTCATTTTTGGGCGGCCGCGAGCAGTACTTC.

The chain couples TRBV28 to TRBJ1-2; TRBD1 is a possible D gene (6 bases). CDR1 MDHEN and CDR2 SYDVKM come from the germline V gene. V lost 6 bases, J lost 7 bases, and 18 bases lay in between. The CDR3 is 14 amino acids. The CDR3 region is CASRLDRVSRGYTF. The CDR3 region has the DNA TGTGCCAGCAGATTGGACAGAGTCTCCCGTGGCTACACCTTC.